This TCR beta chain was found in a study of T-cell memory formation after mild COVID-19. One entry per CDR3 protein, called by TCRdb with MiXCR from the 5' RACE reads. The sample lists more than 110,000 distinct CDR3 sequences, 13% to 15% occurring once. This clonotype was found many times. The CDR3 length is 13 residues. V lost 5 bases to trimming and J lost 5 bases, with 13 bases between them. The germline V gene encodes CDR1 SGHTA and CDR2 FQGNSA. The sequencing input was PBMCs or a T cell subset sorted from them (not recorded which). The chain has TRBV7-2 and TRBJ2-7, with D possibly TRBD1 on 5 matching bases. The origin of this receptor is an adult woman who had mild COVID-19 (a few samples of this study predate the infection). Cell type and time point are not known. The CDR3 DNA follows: TGTGCCAGCAGCCCAGGGTCAACCCACGAGCAGTACTTC. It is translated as CASSPGSTHEQYF.